The entry that follows covers one T cell receptor beta chain sequence. This CDR3 is 15 amino acids long. Unmatched junction bases numbered 4, after V lost 5 bases and J lost 0 bases. This entry belongs to a study of CD8 T cells in Susac syndrome. The RNA, 0.5 to 1 ug, was put through reverse transcription using random hexamers. TCRdb redid the calling of the immunoSEQ multiplex PCR reads with MiXCR, one entry per CDR3 protein. The sample includes hundreds of thousands of distinct CDR3 sequences, around 93% of them seen just once. Sequencing used CD4+ T cells from PBMCs. The chain recombines TRBV12-3 or TRBV12-4 with TRBJ1-3; 7 positions match TRBD1. This TCR was sampled from a human donor with multiple sclerosis. In DNA, the CDR3 is TGTGCCAGCAGTGGCCGGGACAGCTCTGGAAACACCATATATTTT. Protein sequence: CASSGRDSSGNTIYF.